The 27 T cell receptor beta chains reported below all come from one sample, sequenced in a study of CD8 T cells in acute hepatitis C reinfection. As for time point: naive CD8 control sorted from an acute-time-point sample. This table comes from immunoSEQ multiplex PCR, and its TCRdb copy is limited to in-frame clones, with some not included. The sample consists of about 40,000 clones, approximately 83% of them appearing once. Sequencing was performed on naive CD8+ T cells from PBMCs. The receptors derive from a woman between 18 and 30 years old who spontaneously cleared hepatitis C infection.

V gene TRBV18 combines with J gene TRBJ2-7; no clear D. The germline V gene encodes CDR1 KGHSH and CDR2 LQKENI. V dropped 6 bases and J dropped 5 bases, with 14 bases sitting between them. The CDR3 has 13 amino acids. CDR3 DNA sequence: TGTGCCAGCTCCGATGAAAGTTTAAACGAGCAGTACTTC. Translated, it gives CASSDESLNEQYF.

The CDR3 sequence is CASSIEWGGALGPQHF. DNA of the CDR3: TGTGCCAGTAGTATCGAGTGGGGTGGGGCCTTAGGGCCCCAGCATTTT. The J gene is TRBJ1-5, the V gene TRBV19, with D possibly being TRBD1 (5 bases). This CDR3 spans 16 amino acids. V was shortened by 3 bases and J by 9 bases, with 21 bases between the two germline ends. CDR1 and CDR2 (germline): LNHDA, SQIVND (reference sequence). The full variable domain, with the rest looked up from reference TRBV19 and TRBJ1-5, is DGGITQSPKYLFRKEGQNVTLSCEQNLNHDAMYWYRQDPGQGLRLIYYSQIVNDFQKGDIAEGYSVSREKKESFPLTVTSAQKNPTAFYLCASSIEWGGALGPQHFGDGTRLSIL.

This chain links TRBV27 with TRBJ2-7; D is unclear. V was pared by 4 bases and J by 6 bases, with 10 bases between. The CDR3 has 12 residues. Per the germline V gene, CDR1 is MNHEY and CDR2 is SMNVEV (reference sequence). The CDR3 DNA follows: TGTGCCAGCAGTTCCCCCCCAGCCGAGCAGTACTTC. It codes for CASSSPPAEQYF.

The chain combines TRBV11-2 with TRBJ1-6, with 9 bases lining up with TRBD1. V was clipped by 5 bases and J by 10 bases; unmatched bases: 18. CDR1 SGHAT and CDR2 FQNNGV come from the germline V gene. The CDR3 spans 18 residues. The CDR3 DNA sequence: TGTGCCAGCAGCCTGGGGGACAGGGACCCCTGGATAGAATCACCCCTCCACTTT. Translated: CASSLGDRDPWIESPLHF.

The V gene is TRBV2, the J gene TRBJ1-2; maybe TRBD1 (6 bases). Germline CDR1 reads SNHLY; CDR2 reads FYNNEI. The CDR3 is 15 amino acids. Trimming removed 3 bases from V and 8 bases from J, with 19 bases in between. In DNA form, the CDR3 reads TGTGCCAGCAGTGATGGGGGCACAGGGCGGTGGGGCTACACCTTC. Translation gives CASSDGGTGRWGYTF.

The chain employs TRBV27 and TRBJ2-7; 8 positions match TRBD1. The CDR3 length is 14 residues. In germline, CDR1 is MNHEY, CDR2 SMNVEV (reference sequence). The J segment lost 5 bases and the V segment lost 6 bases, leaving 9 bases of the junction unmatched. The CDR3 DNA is TGTGCCAGCAGCGCCACGGACAGGGTCAACGAGCAGTACTTC. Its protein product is CASSATDRVNEQYF.

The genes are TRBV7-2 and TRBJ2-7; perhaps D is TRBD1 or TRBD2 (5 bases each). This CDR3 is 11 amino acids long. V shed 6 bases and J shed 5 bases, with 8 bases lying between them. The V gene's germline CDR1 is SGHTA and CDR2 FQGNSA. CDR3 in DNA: TGTGCCAGCAGATGGGGGAACGAGCAGTACTTC. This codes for CASRWGNEQYF.

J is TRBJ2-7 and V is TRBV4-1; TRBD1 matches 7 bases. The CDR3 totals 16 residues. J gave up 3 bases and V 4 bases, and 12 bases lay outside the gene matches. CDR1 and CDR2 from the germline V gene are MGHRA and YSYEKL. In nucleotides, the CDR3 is TGCGCCAGCAGCCTAGAATCAGGGGGTAAATTCTACGAGCAGTACTTC. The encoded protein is CASSLESGGKFYEQYF.

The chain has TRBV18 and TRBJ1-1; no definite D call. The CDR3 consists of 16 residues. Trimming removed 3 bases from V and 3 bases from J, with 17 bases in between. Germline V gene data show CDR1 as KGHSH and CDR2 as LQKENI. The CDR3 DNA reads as TGTGCCAGCTCACCTCAACCCTCGCAGGTTGACACTGAAGCTTTCTTT. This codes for CASSPQPSQVDTEAFF.

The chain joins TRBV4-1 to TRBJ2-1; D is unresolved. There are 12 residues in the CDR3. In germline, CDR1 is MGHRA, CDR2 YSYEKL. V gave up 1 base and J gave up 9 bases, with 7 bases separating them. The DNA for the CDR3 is TGCGCCAGCAGCCAAGGCACGTCTGAGCAGTTCTTC. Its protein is CASSQGTSEQFF.

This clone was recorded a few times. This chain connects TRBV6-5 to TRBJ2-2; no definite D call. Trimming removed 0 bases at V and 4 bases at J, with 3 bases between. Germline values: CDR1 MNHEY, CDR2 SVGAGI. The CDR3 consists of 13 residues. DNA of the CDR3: TGTGCCAGCAGTTACTCTCTCACCGGGGAGCTGTTTTTT. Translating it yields CASSYSLTGELFF.

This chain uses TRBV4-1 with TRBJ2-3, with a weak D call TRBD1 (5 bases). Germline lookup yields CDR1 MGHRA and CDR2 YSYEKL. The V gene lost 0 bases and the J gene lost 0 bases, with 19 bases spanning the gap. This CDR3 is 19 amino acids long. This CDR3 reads CASSQDSTFQGSSTDTQYF. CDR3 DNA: TGCGCCAGCAGCCAAGATTCAACTTTTCAGGGATCTAGCACAGATACGCAGTATTTT.

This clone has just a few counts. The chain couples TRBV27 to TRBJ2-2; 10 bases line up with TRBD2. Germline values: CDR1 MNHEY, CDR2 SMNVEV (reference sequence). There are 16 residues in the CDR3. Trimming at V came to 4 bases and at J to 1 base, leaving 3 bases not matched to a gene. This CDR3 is CASSYPSGGNTGELFF. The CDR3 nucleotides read TGTGCCAGCAGTTATCCTAGCGGGGGGAACACCGGGGAGCTGTTTTTT.

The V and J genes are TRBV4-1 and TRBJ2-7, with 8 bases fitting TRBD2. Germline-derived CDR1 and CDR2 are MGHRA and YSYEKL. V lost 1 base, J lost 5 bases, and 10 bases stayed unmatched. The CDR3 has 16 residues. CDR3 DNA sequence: TGCGCCAGCAGCCAAGCGGGGAGTAGCGGGACCCACGAGCAGTACTTC. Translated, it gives CASSQAGSSGTHEQYF.

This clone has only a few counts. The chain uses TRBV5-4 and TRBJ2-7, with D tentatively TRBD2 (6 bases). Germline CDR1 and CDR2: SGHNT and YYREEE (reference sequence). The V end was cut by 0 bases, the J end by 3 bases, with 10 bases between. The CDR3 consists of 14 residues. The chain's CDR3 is CASSLDGSFYEQYF. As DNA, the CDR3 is TGTGCCAGCAGCTTGGACGGGAGTTTCTACGAGCAGTACTTC.

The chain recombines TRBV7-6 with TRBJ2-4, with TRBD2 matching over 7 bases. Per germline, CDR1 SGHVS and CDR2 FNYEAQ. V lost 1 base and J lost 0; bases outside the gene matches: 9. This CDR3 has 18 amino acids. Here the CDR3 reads CASSLVPALAGAKNIQYF. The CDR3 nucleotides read TGTGCCAGCAGCTTAGTTCCCGCCTTAGCGGGAGCCAAAAACATTCAGTACTTC.

DNA for the CDR3: TGTGCCAGCAGTTTGACTAGCGGCCAATACGAGCAGTACTTC. It translates to CASSLTSGQYEQYF. This chain connects TRBV27 to TRBJ2-7, with 9 bases aligning to TRBD2. The ends lost 3 bases at V and 4 bases at J; junction bases unmatched: 4. The CDR3 has 14 residues. Per germline, CDR1 MNHEY and CDR2 SMNVEV (reference sequence).

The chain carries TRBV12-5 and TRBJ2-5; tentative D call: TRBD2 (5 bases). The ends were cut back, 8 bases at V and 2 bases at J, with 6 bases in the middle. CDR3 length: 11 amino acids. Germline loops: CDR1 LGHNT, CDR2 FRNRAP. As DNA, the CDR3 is TGTGCTAGTCGGGATCAAGAGACCCAGTACTTC. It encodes CASRDQETQYF.

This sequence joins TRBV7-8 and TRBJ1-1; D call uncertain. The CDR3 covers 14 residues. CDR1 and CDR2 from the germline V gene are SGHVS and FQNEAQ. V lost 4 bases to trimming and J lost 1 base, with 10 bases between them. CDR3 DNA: TGTGCCAGCAGCTCTTACCGTCGGAACACTGAAGCTTTCTTT. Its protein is CASSSYRRNTEAFF.

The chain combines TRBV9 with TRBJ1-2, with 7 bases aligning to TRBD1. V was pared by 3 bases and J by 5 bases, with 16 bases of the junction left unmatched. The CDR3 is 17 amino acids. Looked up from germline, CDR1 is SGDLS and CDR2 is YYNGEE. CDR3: CASSGEGANRDEYGYTF. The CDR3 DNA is TGTGCCAGCAGCGGAGAGGGGGCTAACAGGGACGAATATGGCTACACCTTC.

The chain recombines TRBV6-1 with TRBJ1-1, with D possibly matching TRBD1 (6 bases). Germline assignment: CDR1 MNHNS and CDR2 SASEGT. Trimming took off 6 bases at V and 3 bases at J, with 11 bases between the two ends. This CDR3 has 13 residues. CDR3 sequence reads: CASRPPGDTEAFF. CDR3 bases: TGTGCCAGCAGGCCCCCAGGGGACACTGAAGCTTTCTTT.

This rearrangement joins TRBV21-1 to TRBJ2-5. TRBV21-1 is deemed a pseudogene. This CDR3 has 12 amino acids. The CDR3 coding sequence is TGTGCCAGCAGCAAAGTGGGGGAGACCCAGTACTTC. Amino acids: CASSKVGETQYF.

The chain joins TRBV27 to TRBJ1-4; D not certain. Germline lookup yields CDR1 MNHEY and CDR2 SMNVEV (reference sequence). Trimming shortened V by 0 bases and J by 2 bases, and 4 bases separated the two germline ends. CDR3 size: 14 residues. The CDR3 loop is CASSLSSTNEKLFF. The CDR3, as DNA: TGTGCCAGCAGTTTATCGTCTACTAATGAAAAACTGTTTTTT.

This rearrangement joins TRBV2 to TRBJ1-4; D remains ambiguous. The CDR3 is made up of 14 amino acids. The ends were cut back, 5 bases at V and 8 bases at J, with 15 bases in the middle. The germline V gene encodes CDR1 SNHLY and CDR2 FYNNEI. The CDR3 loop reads CASSWKQALEKLFF. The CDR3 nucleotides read TGTGCCAGCAGTTGGAAGCAGGCCTTGGAAAAACTGTTTTTT.

The CDR3 loop reads CAISVGGNTEAFF. The DNA of the CDR3 is TGTGCCATCAGCGTAGGGGGGAACACTGAAGCTTTCTTT. The chain uses TRBV10-3 and TRBJ1-1, with a weak D call TRBD1 (6 bases). The CDR3 is 13 residues long. V gave up 6 bases and J gave up 1 base, with 9 bases separating them. Germline V gene data show CDR1 as ENHRY and CDR2 as SYGVKD.

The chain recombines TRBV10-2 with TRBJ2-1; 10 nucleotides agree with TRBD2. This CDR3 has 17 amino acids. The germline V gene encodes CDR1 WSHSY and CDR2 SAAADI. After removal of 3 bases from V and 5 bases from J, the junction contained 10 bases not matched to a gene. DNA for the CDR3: TGCGCCAGCAGTGAAGGGAGACTAGCGGGCGAAGACAATGAGCAGTTCTTC. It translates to CASSEGRLAGEDNEQFF.

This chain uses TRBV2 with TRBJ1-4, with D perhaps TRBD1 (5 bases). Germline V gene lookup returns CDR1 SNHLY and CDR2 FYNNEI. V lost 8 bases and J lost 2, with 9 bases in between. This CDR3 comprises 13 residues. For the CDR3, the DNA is TGTGCCAGCCTAGGGGAGACTAATGAAAAACTGTTTTTT. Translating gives CASLGETNEKLFF.